This is a list of T cell receptor beta chains from one sample in a study of T cells in Graves' hyperthyroidism and ophthalmopathy. One entry per CDR3 protein, called by TCRdb with MiXCR from the multiplex PCR reads. The data contain fewer than 350,000 distinct CDR3 sequences, around a sixth of them seen just once; the ten biggest clones take up around a sixth. Specimen: blood. The receptors shown here come from a woman aged 40 to 50 with Graves' ophthalmopathy. Both conserved end residues are trimmed from each CDR3.

v_gene: TRBV2
CDR3aa: ASSVRGYEQY

v_gene: TRBV15
CDR3aa: ATSRKNSYEQY

v_gene: TRBV20-1
CDR3aa: SARAGSGGEQY

v_gene: TRBV7-8
CDR3aa: ASSRRGPETQY

v_gene: TRBV27
CDR3aa: ASSLIGNSGAYEQY

v_gene: TRBV28
CDR3aa: ASKPRTGGFYEQY

v_gene: TRBV7-8
CDR3aa: ASSLAKDQPQH

v_gene: TRBV29-1
CDR3aa: SVAEGTSGIGQETQY

v_gene: TRBV2
CDR3aa: ASSGPSRGNTEAF

v_gene: TRBV6-1
CDR3aa: ASNYRENTEAS

v_gene: TRBV6-2/TRBV6-3
CDR3aa: ASQTGQGNQPQH

v_gene: TRBV20-1
CDR3aa: SASSGTNYGYT

v_gene: TRBV11-2
CDR3aa: ASSSPLRGSGSTIY

v_gene: TRBV29-1
CDR3aa: SVTFPGQQETQY

v_gene: TRBV20-1
CDR3aa: SARRGEAGETQY

v_gene: TRBV20-1
CDR3aa: SARGAIASGKIQETQY

v_gene: TRBV6-5
CDR3aa: ASSFGTGLTNTGELF

v_gene: TRBV29-1
CDR3aa: SVVPLPGTTWETQY

v_gene: TRBV28
CDR3aa: ASSHTGGSAGYGYT

v_gene: TRBV19
CDR3aa: ASSISIWGPTNTGELF

v_gene: TRBV27
CDR3aa: ASSWNTEAF

v_gene: TRBV11-1
CDR3aa: ASSPPAGAYTEAF

v_gene: TRBV20-1
CDR3aa: SASPWTSGSYEQY

v_gene: TRBV11-2
CDR3aa: ASSPHEGGLGEQY

v_gene: TRBV6-2/TRBV6-3
CDR3aa: ASSYAAGGAYEQY

v_gene: TRBV7-8
CDR3aa: ASSILLLAREQY

v_gene: TRBV28
CDR3aa: ASSPRGTGVSHEQY

v_gene: TRBV7-2
CDR3aa: ASSRNPTYEQF

v_gene: TRBV2
CDR3aa: ASSGTGAAYEQY

v_gene: TRBV7-8
CDR3aa: ASSLAPGQGYDTEAF

v_gene: TRBV25-1
CDR3aa: ASSDSGGATEAF

v_gene: TRBV7-2
CDR3aa: ASSTKGGEQPQH

v_gene: TRBV19
CDR3aa: ASSIGTGNSNQPQH

v_gene: TRBV12-3/TRBV12-4
CDR3aa: ASSLAQGTYEQY

v_gene: TRBV4-1
CDR3aa: ASSQENGRNYEQY